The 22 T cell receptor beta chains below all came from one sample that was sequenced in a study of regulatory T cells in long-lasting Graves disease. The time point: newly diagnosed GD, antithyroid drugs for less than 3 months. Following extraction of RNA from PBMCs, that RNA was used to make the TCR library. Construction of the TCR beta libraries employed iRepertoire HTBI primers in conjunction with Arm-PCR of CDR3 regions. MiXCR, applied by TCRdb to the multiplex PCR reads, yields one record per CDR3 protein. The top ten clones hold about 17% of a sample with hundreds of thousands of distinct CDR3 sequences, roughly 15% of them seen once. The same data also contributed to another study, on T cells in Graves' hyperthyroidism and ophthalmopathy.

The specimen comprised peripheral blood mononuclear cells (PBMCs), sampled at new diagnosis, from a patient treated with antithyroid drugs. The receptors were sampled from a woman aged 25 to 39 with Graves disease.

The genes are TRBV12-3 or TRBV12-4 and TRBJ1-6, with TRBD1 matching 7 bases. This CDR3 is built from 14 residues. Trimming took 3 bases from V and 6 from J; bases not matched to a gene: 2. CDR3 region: CASSFGQANSPLHF. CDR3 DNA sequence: TGTGCCAGCAGTTTTGGACAGGCTAATTCACCCCTCCACTTT.

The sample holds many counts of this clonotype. In DNA form, the CDR3 reads TGTGCCAGCCATCTGGGGGGGGGCTGGGAGACCCAGTACTTC. It yields the protein CASHLGGGWETQYF. J is TRBJ2-5 and V is TRBV28, with D possibly matching TRBD2 (7 bases). The germline V gene has CDR1 MDHEN and CDR2 SYDVKM. This CDR3 contains 14 residues. The V end was cut by 8 bases, the J end by 5 bases, with 18 bases between.

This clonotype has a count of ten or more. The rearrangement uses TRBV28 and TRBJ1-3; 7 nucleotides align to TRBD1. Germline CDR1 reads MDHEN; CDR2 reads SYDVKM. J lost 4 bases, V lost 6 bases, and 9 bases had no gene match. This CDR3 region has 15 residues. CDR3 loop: CASSPGVQGGNTIYF. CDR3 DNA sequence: TGTGCCAGCAGCCCGGGAGTACAGGGGGGAAACACCATATATTTT.

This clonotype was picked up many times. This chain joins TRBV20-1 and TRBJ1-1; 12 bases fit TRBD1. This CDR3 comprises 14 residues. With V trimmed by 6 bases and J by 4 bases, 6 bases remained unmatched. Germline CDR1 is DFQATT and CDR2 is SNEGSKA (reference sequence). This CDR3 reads CSAMPGQGATEAFF. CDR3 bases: TGCAGTGCCATGCCGGGACAGGGGGCCACTGAAGCTTTCTTT.

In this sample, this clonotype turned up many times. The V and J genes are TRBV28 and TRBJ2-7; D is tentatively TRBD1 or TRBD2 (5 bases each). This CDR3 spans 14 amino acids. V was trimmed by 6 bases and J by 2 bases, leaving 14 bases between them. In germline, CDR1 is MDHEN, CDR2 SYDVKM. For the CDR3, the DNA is TGTGCCAGCAGCCGCCAGTCGGGGCCCTACGAGCAGTACTTC. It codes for CASSRQSGPYEQYF.

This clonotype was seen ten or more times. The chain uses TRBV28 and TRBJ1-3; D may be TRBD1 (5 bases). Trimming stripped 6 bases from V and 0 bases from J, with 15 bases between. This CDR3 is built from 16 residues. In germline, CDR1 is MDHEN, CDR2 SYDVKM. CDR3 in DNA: TGTGCCAGCAGCCAAGACGGGGGATACTCTGGAAACACCATATATTTT. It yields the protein CASSQDGGYSGNTIYF.

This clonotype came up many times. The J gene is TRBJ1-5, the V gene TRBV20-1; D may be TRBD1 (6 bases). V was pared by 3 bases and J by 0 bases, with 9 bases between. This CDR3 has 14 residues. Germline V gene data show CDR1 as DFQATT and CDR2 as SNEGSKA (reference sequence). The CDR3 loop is CSARTGDSNQPQHF. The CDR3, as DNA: TGCAGTGCTAGGACAGGTGATAGCAATCAGCCCCAGCATTTT.

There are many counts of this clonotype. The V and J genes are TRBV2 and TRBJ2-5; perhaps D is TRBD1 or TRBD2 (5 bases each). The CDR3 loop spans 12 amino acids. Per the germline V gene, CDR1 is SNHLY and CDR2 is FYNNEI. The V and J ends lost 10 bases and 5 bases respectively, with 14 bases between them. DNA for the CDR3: TGTGCCACCCGCCCGGGACGCGAGACCCAGTACTTC. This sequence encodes CATRPGRETQYF.

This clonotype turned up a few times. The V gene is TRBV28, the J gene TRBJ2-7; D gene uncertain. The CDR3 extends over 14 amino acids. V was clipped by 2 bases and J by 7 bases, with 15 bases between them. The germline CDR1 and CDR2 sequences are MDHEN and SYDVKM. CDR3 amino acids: CASSLTLTFGEQYF. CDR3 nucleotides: TGTGCCAGCAGTTTAACACTGACCTTTGGGGAGCAGTACTTC.

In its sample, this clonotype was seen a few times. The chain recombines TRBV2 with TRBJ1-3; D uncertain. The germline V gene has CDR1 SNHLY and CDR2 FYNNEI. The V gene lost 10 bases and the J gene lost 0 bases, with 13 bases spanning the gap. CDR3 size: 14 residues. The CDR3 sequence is CATTADDSGNTIYF. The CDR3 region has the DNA TGTGCCACCACCGCCGACGACTCTGGAAACACCATATATTTT. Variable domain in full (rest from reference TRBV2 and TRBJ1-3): EPEVTQTPSHQVTQMGQEVILRCVPISNHLYFYWYRQILGQKVEFLVSFYNNEISEKSEIFDDQFSVERPDGSNFTLKIRSTKLEDSAMYFCATTADDSGNTIYFGEGSWLTVV.

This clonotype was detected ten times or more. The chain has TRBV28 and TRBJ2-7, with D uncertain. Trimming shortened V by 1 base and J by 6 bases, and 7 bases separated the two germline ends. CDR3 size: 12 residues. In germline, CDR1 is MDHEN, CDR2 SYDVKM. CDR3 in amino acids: CASSLSGPEQYF. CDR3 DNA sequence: TGTGCCAGCAGTTTATCTGGGCCCGAGCAGTACTTC.

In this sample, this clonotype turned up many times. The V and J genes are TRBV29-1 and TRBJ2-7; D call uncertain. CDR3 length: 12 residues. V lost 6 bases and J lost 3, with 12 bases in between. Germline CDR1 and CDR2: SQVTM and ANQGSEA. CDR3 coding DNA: TGCAGCGTCCGATCCGGTGGCTACGAGCAGTACTTC. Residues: CSVRSGGYEQYF.

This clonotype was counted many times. The CDR3 DNA reads TGCGCCAGCAGTCCAGCGACAGGGGGGATCGACGAGCAGTACTTC. Amino acids: CASSPATGGIDEQYF. The rearrangement joins TRBV5-1 to TRBJ2-7; 9 positions agree with TRBD1. Germline V lookup: CDR1 SGHRS, CDR2 YFSETQ. This CDR3 has 15 residues. V was clipped by 5 bases and J by 5 bases; unmatched bases: 11.

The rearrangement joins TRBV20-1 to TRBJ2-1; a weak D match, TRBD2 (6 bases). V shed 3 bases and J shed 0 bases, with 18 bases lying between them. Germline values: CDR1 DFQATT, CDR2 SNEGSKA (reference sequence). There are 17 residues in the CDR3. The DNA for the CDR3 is TGCAGTGCTAGGAATTCCTCACTAGCAGCCTCCTACAATGAGCAGTTCTTC. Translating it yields CSARNSSLAASYNEQFF.

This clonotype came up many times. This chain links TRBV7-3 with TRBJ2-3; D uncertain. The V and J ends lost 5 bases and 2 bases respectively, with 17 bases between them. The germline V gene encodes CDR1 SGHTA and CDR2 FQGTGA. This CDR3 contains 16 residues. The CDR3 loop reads CASSPRSRTHTDTQYF. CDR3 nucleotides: TGTGCCAGCAGCCCACGGTCCCGGACGCACACAGATACGCAGTATTTT.

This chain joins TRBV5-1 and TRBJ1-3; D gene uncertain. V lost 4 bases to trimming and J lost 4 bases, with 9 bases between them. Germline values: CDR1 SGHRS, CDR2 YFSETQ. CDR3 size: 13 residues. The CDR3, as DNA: TGCGCCAGCAGCGATGGGATGGGAAACACCATATATTTT. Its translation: CASSDGMGNTIYF.

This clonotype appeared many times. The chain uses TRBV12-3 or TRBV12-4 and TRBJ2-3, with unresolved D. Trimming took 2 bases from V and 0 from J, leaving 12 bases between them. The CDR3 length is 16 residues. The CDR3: CASSLFLAPSTDTQYF. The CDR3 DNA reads TGTGCCAGCAGTTTATTCCTGGCGCCTAGCACAGATACGCAGTATTTT.

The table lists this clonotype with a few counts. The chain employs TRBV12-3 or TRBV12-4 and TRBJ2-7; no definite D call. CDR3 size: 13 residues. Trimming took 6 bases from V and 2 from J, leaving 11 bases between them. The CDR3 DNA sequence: TGTGCCAGCAGAGTAGGCGGTACCTACGAGCAGTACTTC. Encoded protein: CASRVGGTYEQYF.

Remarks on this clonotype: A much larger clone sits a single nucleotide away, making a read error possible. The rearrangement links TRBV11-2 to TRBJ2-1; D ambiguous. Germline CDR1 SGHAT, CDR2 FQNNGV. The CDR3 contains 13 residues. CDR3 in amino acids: CASSFLRINERFF. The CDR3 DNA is TGTGCCAGCAGCTTTCTCCGGATCAATGAGCGGTTCTTC.

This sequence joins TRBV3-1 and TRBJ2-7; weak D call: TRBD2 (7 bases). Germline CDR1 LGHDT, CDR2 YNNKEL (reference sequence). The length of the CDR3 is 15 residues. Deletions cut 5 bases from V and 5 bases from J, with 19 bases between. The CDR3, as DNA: TGTGCCAGCAGCTGGCGGGGGCAGGTTGCCGACGAGCAGTACTTC. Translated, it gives CASSWRGQVADEQYF.

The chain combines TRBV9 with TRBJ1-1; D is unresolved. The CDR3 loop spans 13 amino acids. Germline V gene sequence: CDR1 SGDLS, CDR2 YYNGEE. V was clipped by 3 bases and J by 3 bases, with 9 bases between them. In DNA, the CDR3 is TGTGCCAGCAGCGATGGGAGGTACACTGAAGCTTTCTTT. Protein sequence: CASSDGRYTEAFF.

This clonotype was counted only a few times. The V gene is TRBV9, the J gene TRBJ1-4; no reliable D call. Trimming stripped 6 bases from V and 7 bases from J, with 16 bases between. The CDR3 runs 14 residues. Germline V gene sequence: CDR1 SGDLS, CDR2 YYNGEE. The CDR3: CASNEGNSGEKLFF. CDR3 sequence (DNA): TGTGCCAGCAACGAAGGGAACAGCGGTGAAAAACTGTTTTTT.